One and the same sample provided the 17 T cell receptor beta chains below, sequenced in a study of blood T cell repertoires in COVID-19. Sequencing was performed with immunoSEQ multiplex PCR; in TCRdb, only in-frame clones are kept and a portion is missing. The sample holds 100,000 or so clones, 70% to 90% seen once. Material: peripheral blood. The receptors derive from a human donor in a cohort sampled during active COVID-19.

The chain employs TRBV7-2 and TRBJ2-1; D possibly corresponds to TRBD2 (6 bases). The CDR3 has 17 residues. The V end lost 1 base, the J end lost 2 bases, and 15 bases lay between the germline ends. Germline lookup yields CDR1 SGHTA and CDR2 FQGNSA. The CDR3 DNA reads TGTGCCAGCAGCTTAGGGCCTCCAACGGGAGCCTACAATGAGCAGTTCTTC. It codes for CASSLGPPTGAYNEQFF.

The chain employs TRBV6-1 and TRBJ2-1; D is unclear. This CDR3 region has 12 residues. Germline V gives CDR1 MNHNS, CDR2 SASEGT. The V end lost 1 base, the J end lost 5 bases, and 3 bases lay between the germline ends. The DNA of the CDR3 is TGTGCCAGCAGTGAAGGTAACAATGAGCAGTTCTTC. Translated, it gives CASSEGNNEQFF.

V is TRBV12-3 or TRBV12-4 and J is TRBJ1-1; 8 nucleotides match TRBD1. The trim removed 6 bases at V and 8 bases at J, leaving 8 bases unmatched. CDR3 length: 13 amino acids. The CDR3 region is CASRTTGDAEAFF. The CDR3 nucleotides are TGTGCCAGCAGAACGACAGGGGACGCAGAAGCTTTCTTT.

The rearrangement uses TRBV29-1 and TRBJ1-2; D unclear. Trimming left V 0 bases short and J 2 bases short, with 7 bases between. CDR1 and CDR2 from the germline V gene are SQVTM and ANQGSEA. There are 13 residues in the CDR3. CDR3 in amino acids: CSVEDTGNYGYTF. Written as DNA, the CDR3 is TGCAGCGTTGAAGATACGGGAAACTATGGCTACACCTTC.

The CDR3 spells CASSLQPSGETQYF. The CDR3 nucleotides are TGTGCCAGCAGCTTACAACCTAGCGGGGAGACCCAGTACTTC. The J gene is TRBJ2-5, the V gene TRBV7-3; 8 bases are shared with TRBD2. Trimming took 2 bases from V and 5 from J; bases not matched to a gene: 4. The CDR3 has 14 amino acids. Germline-derived CDR1 and CDR2 are SGHTA and FQGTGA.

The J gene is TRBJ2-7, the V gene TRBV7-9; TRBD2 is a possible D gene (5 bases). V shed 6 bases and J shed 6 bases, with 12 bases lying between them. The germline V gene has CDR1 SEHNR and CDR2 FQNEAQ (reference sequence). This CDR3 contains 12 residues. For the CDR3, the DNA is TGTGCCAGCAGAAGAGAGGGATCCGAGCAGTACTTC. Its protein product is CASRREGSEQYF.

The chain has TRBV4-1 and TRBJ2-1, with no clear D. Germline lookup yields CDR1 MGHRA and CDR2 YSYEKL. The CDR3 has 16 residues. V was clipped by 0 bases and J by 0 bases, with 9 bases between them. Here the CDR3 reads CASSQDRAASYNEQFF. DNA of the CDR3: TGCGCCAGCAGCCAAGATCGAGCTGCCTCCTACAATGAGCAGTTCTTC.

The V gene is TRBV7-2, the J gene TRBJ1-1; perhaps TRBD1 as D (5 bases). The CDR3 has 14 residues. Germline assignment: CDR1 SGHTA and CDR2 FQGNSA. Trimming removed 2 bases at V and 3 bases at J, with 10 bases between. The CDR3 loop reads CASSLLGPDTEAFF. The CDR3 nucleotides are TGTGCCAGCAGCTTACTGGGGCCGGACACTGAAGCTTTCTTT.

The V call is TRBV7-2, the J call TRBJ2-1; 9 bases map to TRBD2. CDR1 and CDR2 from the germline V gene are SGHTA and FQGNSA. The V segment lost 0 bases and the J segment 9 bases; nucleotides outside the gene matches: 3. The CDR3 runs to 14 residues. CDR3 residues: CASSLAGLAFEQFF. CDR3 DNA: TGTGCCAGCAGCTTAGCGGGACTAGCATTTGAGCAGTTCTTC.

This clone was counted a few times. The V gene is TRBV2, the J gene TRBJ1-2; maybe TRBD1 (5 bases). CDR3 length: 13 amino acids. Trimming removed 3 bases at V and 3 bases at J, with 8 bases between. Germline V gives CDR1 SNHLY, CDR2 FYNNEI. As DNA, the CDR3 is TGTGCCAGCAGTGAGGAACAGGACTATGGCTACACCTTC. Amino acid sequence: CASSEEQDYGYTF.

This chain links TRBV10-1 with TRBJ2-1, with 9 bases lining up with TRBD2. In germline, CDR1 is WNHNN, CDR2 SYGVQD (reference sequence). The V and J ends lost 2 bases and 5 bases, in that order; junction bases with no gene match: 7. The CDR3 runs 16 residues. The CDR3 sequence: CASSERRTSEHNEQFF. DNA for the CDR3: TGCGCCAGCAGTGAGAGGAGGACTAGCGAACACAATGAGCAGTTCTTC.

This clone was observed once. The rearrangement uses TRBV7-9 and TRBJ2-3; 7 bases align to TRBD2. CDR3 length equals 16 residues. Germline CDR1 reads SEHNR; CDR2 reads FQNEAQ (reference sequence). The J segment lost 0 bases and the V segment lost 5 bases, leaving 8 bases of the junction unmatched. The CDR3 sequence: CASSPSLATSTDTQYF. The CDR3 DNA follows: TGTGCCAGCAGCCCATCACTAGCGACTAGCACAGATACGCAGTATTTT.

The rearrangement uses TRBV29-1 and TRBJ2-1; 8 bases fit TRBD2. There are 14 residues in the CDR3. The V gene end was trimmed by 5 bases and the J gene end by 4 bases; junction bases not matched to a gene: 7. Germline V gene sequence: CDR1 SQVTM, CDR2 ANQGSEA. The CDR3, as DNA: TGCAGCGTTCTTTGGCCGGGGGGGTACAATGAGCAGTTCTTC. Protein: CSVLWPGGYNEQFF.

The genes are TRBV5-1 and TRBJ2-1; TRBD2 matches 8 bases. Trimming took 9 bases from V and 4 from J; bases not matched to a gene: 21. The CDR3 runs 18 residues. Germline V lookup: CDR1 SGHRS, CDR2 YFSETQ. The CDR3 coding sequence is TGCGCCACCGCTAAGTTGCCAGCGGGAGACTTTGTGTACAATGAGCAGTTCTTC. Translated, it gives CATAKLPAGDFVYNEQFF.

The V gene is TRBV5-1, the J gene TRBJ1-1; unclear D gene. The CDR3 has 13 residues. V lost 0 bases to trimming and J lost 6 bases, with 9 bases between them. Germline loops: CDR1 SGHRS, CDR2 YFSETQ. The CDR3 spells CASSLARGSEAFF. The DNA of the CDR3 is TGCGCCAGCAGCTTGGCCCGGGGTTCTGAAGCTTTCTTT.

CDR3 in amino acids: CATSDSPGSTESSYNSPLHF. The CDR3 DNA reads TGTGCCACCAGTGATTCGCCGGGGAGTACAGAGAGCTCCTATAATTCACCCCTCCACTTT. The chain couples TRBV24-1 to TRBJ1-6, with unresolved D. There are 20 residues in the CDR3. V was trimmed by 2 bases and J by 0 bases, leaving 19 bases between them. Germline-derived CDR1 and CDR2 are KGHDR and SFDVKD.

Here the CDR3 reads CASSGRKTGTNTEAFF. The CDR3 nucleotides read TGTGCCAGCAGTGGACGGAAGACAGGCACGAACACTGAAGCTTTCTTT. This rearrangement joins TRBV25-1 to TRBJ1-1; D might be TRBD1 (6 bases). The V gene lost 4 bases and the J gene lost 1 base, with 16 bases spanning the gap. The CDR3 totals 16 residues. Germline lookup yields CDR1 MGHDK and CDR2 SYGVNS.